This passage covers 23 T cell receptor beta chains from one sample sequenced in a study of blood T cell repertoires in COVID-19. Sequencing was performed with immunoSEQ multiplex PCR; in TCRdb, only in-frame clones are kept and a portion is missing. The sample holds 95,000 to 100,000 clones, roughly 85% seen once. Sequencing used peripheral blood. The receptors were gathered from a woman in her seventies with active or convalescent COVID-19.

The CDR3 here is CASSIVPSRNEQFF. The CDR3 DNA is TGTGCCAGTAGTATAGTCCCTAGCCGGAATGAGCAGTTCTTC. The chain employs TRBV19 and TRBJ2-1, with D maybe TRBD2 (5 bases). The germline V gene has CDR1 LNHDA and CDR2 SQIVND (reference sequence). CDR3 length equals 14 residues. Trimming left V 1 base short and J 7 bases short, with 11 bases between.

The chain has TRBV7-3 and TRBJ1-5, with D possibly being TRBD1 (6 bases). There are 13 residues in the CDR3. CDR1 is SGHTA, CDR2 FQGTGA, per germline. Trimming took 0 bases from V and 7 from J, leaving 7 bases between them. The CDR3, as DNA: TGTGCCAGCAGCTTAACGACAGGACAGCCCCAGCATTTT. As protein: CASSLTTGQPQHF.

This clone was detected only once. The genes are TRBV7-2 and TRBJ1-1; D possibly corresponds to TRBD1 (5 bases). Trimming left V 1 base short and J 2 bases short, with 8 bases between. The germline V gene encodes CDR1 SGHTA and CDR2 FQGNSA. The CDR3 has 14 amino acids. CDR3 DNA sequence: TGTGCCAGCAGCTTAGAACAGGTAAACACTGAAGCTTTCTTT. Protein product: CASSLEQVNTEAFF.

The genes are TRBV5-1 and TRBJ2-2; D call uncertain. Germline V gene lookup returns CDR1 SGHRS and CDR2 YFSETQ. Trimming took 0 bases from V and 1 from J, leaving 7 bases between them. The CDR3 has 15 residues. The CDR3 DNA follows: TGCGCCAGCAGCTTGGTTCCAGGGAACACCGGGGAGCTGTTTTTT. This encodes CASSLVPGNTGELFF.

The chain has TRBV7-9 and TRBJ2-2; 9 bases are shared with TRBD2. The CDR3 covers 16 residues. The germline V gene has CDR1 SEHNR and CDR2 FQNEAQ (reference sequence). Trimming took 5 bases from V and 8 from J; bases not matched to a gene: 12. CDR3 loop: CASSPGGGGATGELFF. In DNA, the CDR3 is TGTGCCAGCAGCCCCGGAGGCGGGGGGGCTACTGGGGAGCTGTTTTTT.

The chain recombines TRBV3-1 (or the pseudogene TRBV3-2) with TRBJ2-7, with 8 bases matching TRBD2. The CDR3 is made up of 14 amino acids. The germline CDR1 and CDR2 sequences are LGHDT and YNNKEL (reference sequence). J gave up 0 bases and V 4 bases, and 2 bases lay outside the gene matches. The CDR3, as DNA: TGTGCCAGCAGCCCAGCGGGGGTCTCCTACGAGCAGTACTTC. Residues: CASSPAGVSYEQYF.

This clone was seen just once. The CDR3 spells CASTQKATSTDTQYF. In nucleotides, the CDR3 is TGTGCCAGCACCCAAAAAGCTACTAGCACAGATACGCAGTATTTT. The V gene is TRBV6-5, the J gene TRBJ2-3, with no clear D. The germline V gene has CDR1 MNHEY and CDR2 SVGAGI. Trimming cost V 7 bases and J 0 bases, with 14 bases left between them. The CDR3 loop spans 15 amino acids.

This chain connects TRBV19 to TRBJ2-7; perhaps TRBD2 as D (7 bases). V was cut by 5 bases and J by 6 bases, with 17 bases left in between. This CDR3 contains 14 residues. CDR1 is LNHDA, CDR2 SQIVND, per germline (reference sequence). CDR3 nucleotides: TGTGCCAGTAGTCCGGGGGCGGGAGTAGCCGAGCAGTACTTC. Translating it yields CASSPGAGVAEQYF.

The rearrangement uses TRBV19 and TRBJ1-1; no clear D. The CDR3 runs to 14 residues. The germline V gene has CDR1 LNHDA and CDR2 SQIVND (reference sequence). V was clipped by 3 bases and J by 6 bases, with 14 bases between them. CDR3 amino acids: CASSIGGGGPEAFF. CDR3 bases: TGTGCCAGTAGTATTGGAGGTGGCGGTCCTGAAGCTTTCTTT.

The CDR3 DNA reads TGTGCCAGCAGCCAAGTTTTTAGTGGAGACAATGAGCAGTTCTTC. Translated: CASSQVFSGDNEQFF. This chain links TRBV3-1 (or the pseudogene TRBV3-2) with TRBJ2-1; D not resolved. The CDR3 consists of 15 residues. The V gene's germline CDR1 is LGHDT and CDR2 YNNKEL (reference sequence). With 1 base removed from V and 5 bases from J, the gap between germline ends came to 12 bases.

The chain joins TRBV19 to TRBJ2-7; tentative D call: TRBD1 (6 bases). This CDR3 region has 14 residues. V lost 6 bases to trimming and J lost 0 bases, with 12 bases between them. Germline loops: CDR1 LNHDA, CDR2 SQIVND (reference sequence). CDR3 sequence reads: CASRPLDSSYEQYF. CDR3 nucleotides: TGTGCCAGTAGGCCCCTGGACAGCTCCTACGAGCAGTACTTC.

V is TRBV6-6 and J is TRBJ2-2; 9 bases are a match to TRBD2. Trimming cost V 8 bases and J 7 bases; bases outside gene matches: 8. In germline, CDR1 is MNHNY, CDR2 SVGAGI (reference sequence). The CDR3 is 14 residues long. In DNA form, the CDR3 reads TGTGCCAGCCTTGTGCGGGGGGGCAACGGGGAGCTGTTTTTT. Translated, it gives CASLVRGGNGELFF.

V gene TRBV9 combines with J gene TRBJ2-3; no firm D call. Trimming removed 0 bases at V and 3 bases at J, with 8 bases between. Germline loops: CDR1 SGDLS, CDR2 YYNGEE. The CDR3 runs to 14 residues. CDR3 loop: CASSVDALTDTQYF. CDR3 DNA: TGTGCCAGCAGCGTAGATGCGCTAACAGATACGCAGTATTTT.

The chain carries TRBV3-1 (or the pseudogene TRBV3-2) and TRBJ2-4, with unresolved D. Germline loops: CDR1 LGHDT, CDR2 YNNKEL (reference sequence). V lost 5 bases, J lost 9 bases, and 14 bases lay in between. CDR3 length: 13 residues. The CDR3 is CASSSTSFGIQYF. The DNA of the CDR3 is TGTGCCAGCAGCTCGACAAGTTTTGGCATTCAGTACTTC.

This chain uses TRBV28 with TRBJ1-5; 7 bases align to TRBD1. The CDR3 spans 14 residues. Trimming at V came to 5 bases and at J to 7 bases, leaving 8 bases not matched to a gene. CDR1 and CDR2 (germline): MDHEN, SYDVKM. CDR3 sequence reads: CASSPGQFGQPQHF. The DNA of the CDR3 is TGTGCCAGCAGTCCGGGACAGTTCGGGCAGCCCCAGCATTTT.

The chain recombines TRBV29-1 with TRBJ1-2; D is perhaps TRBD1 (6 bases). V shed 7 bases and J shed 4 bases, with 16 bases lying between them. CDR1 SQVTM and CDR2 ANQGSEA come from the germline V gene. The CDR3 loop spans 13 amino acids. The CDR3 region is CSDRAGDLYGYTF. The CDR3 coding sequence is TGCAGCGACCGCGCAGGGGATCTCTATGGCTACACCTTC.

The chain employs TRBV7-3 and TRBJ2-7, with D possibly being TRBD1 (5 bases). Germline V lookup: CDR1 SGHTA, CDR2 FQGTGA. The CDR3 has 15 amino acids. Trimming stripped 2 bases from V and 1 base from J, with 12 bases between. DNA for the CDR3: TGTGCCAGCAGCTTAGGGGCAGGACCATCCTACGAGCAGTACTTC. It is translated as CASSLGAGPSYEQYF.

This clone has a single count. V is TRBV18 and J is TRBJ1-2, with 10 bases lining up with TRBD1. Trimming removed 5 bases from V and 7 bases from J; junction bases left unmatched: 7. Germline assignment: CDR1 KGHSH and CDR2 LQKENI. The CDR3 runs 14 residues. Written as DNA, the CDR3 is TGTGCCAGCTCAGGGACAGGGGCGTCGGCTGGCTACACCTTC. Translation gives CASSGTGASAGYTF.

The chain employs TRBV12-3 or TRBV12-4 and TRBJ1-1; D possibly corresponds to TRBD1 (6 bases). With 5 bases removed from V and 1 base from J, the gap between germline ends came to 8 bases. This CDR3 region has 13 residues. CDR3 in DNA: TGTGCCAGCAGTCAGGGACAGAACACTGAAGCTTTCTTT. Protein sequence: CASSQGQNTEAFF.

The chain links TRBV5-1 to TRBJ1-1, with 7 bases aligning to TRBD1. Germline loops: CDR1 SGHRS, CDR2 YFSETQ. J was trimmed by 1 base and V by 4 bases; bases with no gene match: 7. The CDR3 is made up of 15 amino acids. The DNA for the CDR3 is TGCGCCAGCAGCGTCCGGACAGGACCGAACACTGAAGCTTTCTTT. Protein product: CASSVRTGPNTEAFF. The full variable domain, in which reference TRBV5-1 and TRBJ1-1 provide the parts outside the CDR3, is KAGVTQTPRYLIKTRGQQVTLSCSPISGHRSVSWYQQTPGQGLQFLFEYFSETQRNKGNFPGRFSGRQFSNSRSEMNVSTLELGDSALYLCASSVRTGPNTEAFFGQGTRLTVV.

This chain links TRBV18 with TRBJ2-5; D not resolved. The CDR3 extends over 15 amino acids. Germline V gene lookup returns CDR1 KGHSH and CDR2 LQKENI. Trimming removed 3 bases at V and 5 bases at J, with 16 bases between. CDR3 nucleotide sequence: TGTGCCAGCTCACCCCCGAGGCTTGCCTCGGAGACCCAGTACTTC. It encodes CASSPPRLASETQYF. The whole variable domain, remainder taken from reference TRBV18 and TRBJ2-5, is NAGVMQNPRHLVRRRGQEARLRCSPMKGHSHVYWYRQLPEEGLKFMVYLQKENIIDESGMPKERFSAEFPKEGPSILRIQQVVRGDSAAYFCASSPPRLASETQYFGPGTRLLVL.

The V gene is TRBV14, the J gene TRBJ2-3, with D maybe TRBD2 (6 bases). The V gene's germline CDR1 is SGHDN and CDR2 FVKESK. The V and J ends lost 4 bases and 0 bases respectively, with 14 bases between them. The CDR3 spans 16 residues. CDR3 coding DNA: TGTGCCAGCAGCCCCAGGTTGGGGACTAGCACAGATACGCAGTATTTT. Translation: CASSPRLGTSTDTQYF.

The chain carries TRBV7-9 and TRBJ2-5, with 10 bases matching TRBD2. The CDR3 loop spans 14 amino acids. Germline CDR1 is SEHNR and CDR2 is FQNEAQ (reference sequence). Trimming at V came to 5 bases and at J to 5 bases, leaving 5 bases not matched to a gene. This CDR3 reads CASSQSGGAETQYF. The CDR3 DNA follows: TGTGCCAGCAGCCAAAGCGGGGGGGCGGAGACCCAGTACTTC.